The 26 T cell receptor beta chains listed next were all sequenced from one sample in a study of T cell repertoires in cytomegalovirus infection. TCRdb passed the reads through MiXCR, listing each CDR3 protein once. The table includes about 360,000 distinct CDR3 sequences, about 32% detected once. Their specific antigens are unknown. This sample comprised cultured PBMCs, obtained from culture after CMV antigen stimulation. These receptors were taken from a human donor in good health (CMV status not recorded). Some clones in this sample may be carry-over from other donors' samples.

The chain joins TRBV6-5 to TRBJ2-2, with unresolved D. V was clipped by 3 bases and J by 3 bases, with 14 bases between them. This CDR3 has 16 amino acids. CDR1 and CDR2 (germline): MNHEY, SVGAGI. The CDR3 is CASSYPLRKHTGELFF. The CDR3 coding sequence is TGTGCCAGCAGTTATCCACTCAGGAAGCACACCGGGGAGCTGTTTTTT.

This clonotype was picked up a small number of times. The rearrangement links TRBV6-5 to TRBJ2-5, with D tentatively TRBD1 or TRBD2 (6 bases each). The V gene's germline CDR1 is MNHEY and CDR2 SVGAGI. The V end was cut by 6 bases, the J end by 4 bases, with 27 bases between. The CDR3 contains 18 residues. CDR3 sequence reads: CASRPRGVSAALGETQYF. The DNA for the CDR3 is TGTGCCAGCAGGCCAAGGGGGGTGTCAGCCGCCTTGGGAGAGACCCAGTACTTC.

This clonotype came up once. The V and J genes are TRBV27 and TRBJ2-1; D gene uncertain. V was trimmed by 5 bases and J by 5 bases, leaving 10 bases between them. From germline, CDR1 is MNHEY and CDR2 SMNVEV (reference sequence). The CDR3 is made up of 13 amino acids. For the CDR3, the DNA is TGTGCCAGCAGTGACCGGGCCGACAATGAGCAGTTCTTC. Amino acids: CASSDRADNEQFF.

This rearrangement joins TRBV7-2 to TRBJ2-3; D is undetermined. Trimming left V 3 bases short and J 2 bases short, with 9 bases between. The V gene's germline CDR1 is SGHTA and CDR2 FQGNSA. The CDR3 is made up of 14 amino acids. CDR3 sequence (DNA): TGTGCCAGCAGCTTTGGGCGGTACACAGATACGCAGTATTTT. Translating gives CASSFGRYTDTQYF.

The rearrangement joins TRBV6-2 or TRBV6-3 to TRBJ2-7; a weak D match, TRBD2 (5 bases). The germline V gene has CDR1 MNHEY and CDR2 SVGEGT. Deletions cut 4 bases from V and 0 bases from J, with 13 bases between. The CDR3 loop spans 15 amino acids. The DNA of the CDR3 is TGTGCCAGCAGTTTTCGTGGACTTTACTCCTACGAGCAGTACGTC. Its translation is CASSFRGLYSYEQYV.

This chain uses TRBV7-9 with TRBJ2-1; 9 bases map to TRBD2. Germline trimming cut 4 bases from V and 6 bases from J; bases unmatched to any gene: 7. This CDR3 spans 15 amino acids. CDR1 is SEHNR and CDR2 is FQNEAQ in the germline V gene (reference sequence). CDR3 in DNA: TGTGCCAGCAGCTCTGTAGCGGGAGTGTTCAATGAGCAGTTCTTC. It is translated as CASSSVAGVFNEQFF.

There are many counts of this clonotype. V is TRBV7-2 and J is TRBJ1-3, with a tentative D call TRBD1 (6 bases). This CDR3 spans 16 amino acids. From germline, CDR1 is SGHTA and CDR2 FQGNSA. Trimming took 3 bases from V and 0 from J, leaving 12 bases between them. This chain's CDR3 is CASSFRPDSSGNTIYF. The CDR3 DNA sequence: TGTGCCAGCAGCTTCAGACCGGACAGCTCTGGAAACACCATATATTTT.

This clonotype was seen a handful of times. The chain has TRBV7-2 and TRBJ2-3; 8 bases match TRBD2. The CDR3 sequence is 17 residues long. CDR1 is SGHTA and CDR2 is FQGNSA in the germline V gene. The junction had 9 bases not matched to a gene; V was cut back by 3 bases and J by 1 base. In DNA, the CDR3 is TGTGCCAGCAGCTTTCAGTGGCGGGAGGCAGGCACAGATACGCAGTATTTT. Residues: CASSFQWREAGTDTQYF.

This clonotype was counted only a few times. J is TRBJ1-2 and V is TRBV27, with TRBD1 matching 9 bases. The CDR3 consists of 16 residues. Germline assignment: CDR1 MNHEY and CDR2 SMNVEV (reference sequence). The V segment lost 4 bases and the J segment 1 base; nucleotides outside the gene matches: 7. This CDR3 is CASSSQGTGSNYGYTF. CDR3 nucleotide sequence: TGTGCCAGCAGTTCCCAGGGGACAGGGAGTAACTATGGCTACACCTTC.

The CDR3 sequence is CASSVPRQLNTEAFF. CDR3 DNA sequence: TGTGCCAGCAGTGTACCCAGACAGTTGAACACTGAAGCTTTCTTT. The rearrangement uses TRBV2 and TRBJ1-1, with D perhaps TRBD1 (5 bases). Germline V CDR1 and CDR2: SNHLY, FYNNEI. CDR3 length equals 15 residues. The V and J ends lost 4 bases and 0 bases respectively, with 12 bases between them.

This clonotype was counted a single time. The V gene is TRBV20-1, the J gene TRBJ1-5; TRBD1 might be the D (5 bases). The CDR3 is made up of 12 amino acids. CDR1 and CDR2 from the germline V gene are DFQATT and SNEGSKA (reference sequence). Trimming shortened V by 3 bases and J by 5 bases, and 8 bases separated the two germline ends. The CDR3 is CSASRGDQPQHF. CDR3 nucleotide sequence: TGCAGTGCTAGCCGGGGGGATCAGCCCCAGCATTTT.

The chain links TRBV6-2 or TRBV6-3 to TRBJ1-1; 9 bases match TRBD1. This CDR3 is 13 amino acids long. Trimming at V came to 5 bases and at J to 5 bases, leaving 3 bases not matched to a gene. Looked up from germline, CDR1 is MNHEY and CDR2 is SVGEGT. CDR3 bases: TGTGCCAGCAGTGGACAGGGGTATACTGAAGCTTTCTTT. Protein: CASSGQGYTEAFF.

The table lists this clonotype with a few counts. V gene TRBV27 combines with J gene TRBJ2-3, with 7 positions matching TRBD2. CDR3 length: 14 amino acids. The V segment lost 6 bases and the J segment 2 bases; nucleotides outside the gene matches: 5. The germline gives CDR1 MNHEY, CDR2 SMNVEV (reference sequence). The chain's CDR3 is CASRDGRITDTQYF. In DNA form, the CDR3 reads TGTGCCAGCAGGGACGGGAGGATCACAGATACGCAGTATTTT.

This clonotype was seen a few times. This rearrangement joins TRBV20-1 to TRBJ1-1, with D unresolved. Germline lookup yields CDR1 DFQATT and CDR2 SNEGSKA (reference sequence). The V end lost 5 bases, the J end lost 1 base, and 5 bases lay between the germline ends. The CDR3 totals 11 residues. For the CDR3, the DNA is TGCAGTGCTCGTAGGAACACTGAAGCTTTCTTT. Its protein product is CSARRNTEAFF.

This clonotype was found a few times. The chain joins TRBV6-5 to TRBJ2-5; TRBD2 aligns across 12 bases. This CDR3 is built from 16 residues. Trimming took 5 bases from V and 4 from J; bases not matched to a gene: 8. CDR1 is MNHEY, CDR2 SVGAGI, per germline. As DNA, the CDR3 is TGTGCCAGCAGTCCATCGACTAGCGGGAGTTCAGAGACCCAGTACTTC. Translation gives CASSPSTSGSSETQYF.

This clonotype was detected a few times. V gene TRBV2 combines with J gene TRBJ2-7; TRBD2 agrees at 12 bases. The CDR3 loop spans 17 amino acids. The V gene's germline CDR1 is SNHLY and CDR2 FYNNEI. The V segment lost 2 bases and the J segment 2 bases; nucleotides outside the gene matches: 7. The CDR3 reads CASSERLAGESAYEQYF. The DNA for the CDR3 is TGTGCCAGCAGTGAACGACTAGCGGGAGAATCTGCCTACGAGCAGTACTTC.

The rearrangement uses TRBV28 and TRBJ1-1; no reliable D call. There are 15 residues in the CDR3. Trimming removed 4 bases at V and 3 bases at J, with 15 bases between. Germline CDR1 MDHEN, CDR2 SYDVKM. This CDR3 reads CASSYPLGGDTEAFF. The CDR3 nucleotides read TGTGCCAGCAGTTACCCTCTGGGTGGGGACACTGAAGCTTTCTTT.

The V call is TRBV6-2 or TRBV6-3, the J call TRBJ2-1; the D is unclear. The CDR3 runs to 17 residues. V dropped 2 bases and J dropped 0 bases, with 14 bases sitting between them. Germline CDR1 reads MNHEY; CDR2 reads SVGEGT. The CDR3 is CASSYGQRQSSYNEQFF. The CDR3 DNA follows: TGTGCCAGCAGTTACGGGCAGAGGCAGAGCTCCTACAATGAGCAGTTCTTC.

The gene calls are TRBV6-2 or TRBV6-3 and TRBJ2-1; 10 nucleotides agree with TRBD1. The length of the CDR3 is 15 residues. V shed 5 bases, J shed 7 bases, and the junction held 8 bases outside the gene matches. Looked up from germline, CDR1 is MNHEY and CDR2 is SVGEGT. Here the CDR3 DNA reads TGTGCCAGCAGTAACCCCGGGACAGGGGCTAATGAGCAGTTCTTC. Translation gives CASSNPGTGANEQFF.

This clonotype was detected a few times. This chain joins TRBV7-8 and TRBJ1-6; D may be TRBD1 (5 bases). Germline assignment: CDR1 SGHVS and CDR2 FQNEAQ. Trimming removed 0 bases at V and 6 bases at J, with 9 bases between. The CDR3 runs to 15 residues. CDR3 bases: TGTGCCAGCAGCTTAGCGGCGGGGGGTAATTCACCCCTCCACTTT. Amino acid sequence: CASSLAAGGNSPLHF.

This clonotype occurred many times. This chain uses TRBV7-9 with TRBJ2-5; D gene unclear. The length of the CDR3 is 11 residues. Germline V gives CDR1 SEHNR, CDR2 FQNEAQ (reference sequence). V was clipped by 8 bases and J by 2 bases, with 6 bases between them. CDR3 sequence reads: CASGLQETQYF. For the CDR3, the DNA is TGTGCCAGCGGTCTTCAAGAGACCCAGTACTTC. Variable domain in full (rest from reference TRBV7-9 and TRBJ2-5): DTGVSQNPRHKITKRGQNVTFRCDPISEHNRLYWYRQTLGQGPEFLTYFQNEAQLEKSRLLSDRFSAERPKGSFSTLEIQRTEQGDSAMYLCASGLQETQYFGPGTRLLVL.

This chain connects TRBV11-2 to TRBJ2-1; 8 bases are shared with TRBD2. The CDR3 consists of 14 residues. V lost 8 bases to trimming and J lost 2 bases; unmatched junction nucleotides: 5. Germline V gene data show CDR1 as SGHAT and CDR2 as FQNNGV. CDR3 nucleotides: TGTGCCAGCGGGCGGGAGGACACCTACAATGAGCAGTTCTTC. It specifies CASGREDTYNEQFF.

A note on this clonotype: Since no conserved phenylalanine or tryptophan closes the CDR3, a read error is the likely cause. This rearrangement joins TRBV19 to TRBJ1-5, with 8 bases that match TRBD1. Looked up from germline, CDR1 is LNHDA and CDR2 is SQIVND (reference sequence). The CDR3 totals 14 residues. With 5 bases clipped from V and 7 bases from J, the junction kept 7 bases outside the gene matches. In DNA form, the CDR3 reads TGTGCCAGTAGTCGCGGACAGGGTAACCAGCCCCAGCATTGT. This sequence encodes CASSRGQGNQPQHC.

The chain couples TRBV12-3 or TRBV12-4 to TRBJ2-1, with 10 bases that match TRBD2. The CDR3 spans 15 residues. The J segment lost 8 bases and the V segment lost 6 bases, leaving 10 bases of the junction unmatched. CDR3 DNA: TGTGCCAGCAGCATCCATGGGACTAGCGATGATGAGCAGTTCTTC. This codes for CASSIHGTSDDEQFF.

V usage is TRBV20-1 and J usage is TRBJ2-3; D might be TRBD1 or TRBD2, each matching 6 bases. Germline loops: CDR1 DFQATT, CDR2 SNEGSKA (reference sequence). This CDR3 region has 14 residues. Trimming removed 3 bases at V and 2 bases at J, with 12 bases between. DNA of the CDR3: TGCAGTGCTAGCGGGGGCTTTTACACAGATACGCAGTATTTT. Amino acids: CSASGGFYTDTQYF.

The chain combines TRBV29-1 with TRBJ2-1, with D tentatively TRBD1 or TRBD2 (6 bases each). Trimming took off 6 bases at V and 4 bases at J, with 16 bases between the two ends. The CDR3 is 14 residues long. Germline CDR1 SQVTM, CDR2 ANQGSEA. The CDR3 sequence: CSVTLSGAYNEQFF. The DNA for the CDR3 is TGCAGCGTGACCCTTTCGGGGGCGTACAATGAGCAGTTCTTC.